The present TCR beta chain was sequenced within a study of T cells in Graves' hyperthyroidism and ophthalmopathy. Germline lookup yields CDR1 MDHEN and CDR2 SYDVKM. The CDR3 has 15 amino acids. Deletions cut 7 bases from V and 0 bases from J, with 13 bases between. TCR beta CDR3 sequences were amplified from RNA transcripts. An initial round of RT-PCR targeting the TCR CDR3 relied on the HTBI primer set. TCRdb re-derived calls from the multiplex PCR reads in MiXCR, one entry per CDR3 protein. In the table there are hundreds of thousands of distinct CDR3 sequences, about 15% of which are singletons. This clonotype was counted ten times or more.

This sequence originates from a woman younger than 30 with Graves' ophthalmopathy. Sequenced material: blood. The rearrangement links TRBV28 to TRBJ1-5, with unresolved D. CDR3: CASIGQPNSNQPQHF. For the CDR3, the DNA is TGTGCCAGCATTGGCCAGCCGAATAGCAATCAGCCCCAGCATTTT. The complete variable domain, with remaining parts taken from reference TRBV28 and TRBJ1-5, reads DVKVTQSSRYLVKRTGEKVFLECVQDMDHENMFWYRQDPGLGLRLIYFSYDVKMKEKGDIPEGYSVSREKKERFSLILESASTNQTSMYLCASIGQPNSNQPQHFGDGTRLSIL.